Included here is one T cell receptor (beta chain) sequence, with context. In the original workflow: Nucleated cell number was recorded as an estimate derived from reference gene primer amplification. The assay was immunoSEQ multiplex PCR, and TCRdb's table has in-frame clones only and misses some. V and J calls and clone size follow that table, whereas D and trimming were derived from the DNA. The table lists around 240,000 clones, 83% of them singletons. V was clipped by 1 base and J by 4 bases, with 17 bases between them. CDR1 is LGHDT, CDR2 YNNKEL, per germline (reference sequence). The CDR3 is made up of 16 amino acids. The sample is drawn from a study of blood T cell repertoires in COVID-19. Study summary: COVID-19 samples from acute and convalescent phases originated in the United States, Italy and Spain. Sources were T cells, B-cell-depleted T cells, or PBMCs; the material itself was cDNA or gDNA.

The clonotype was recovered from a woman aged 50 to 65 with acute or convalescent COVID-19. The genes are TRBV3-1 (or the pseudogene TRBV3-2) and TRBJ2-7; D may be TRBD1 (6 bases). Sequencing input: peripheral blood. The CDR3 protein is CASSQGYGGSFYEQYF. CDR3 bases: TGTGCCAGCAGCCAAGGTTATGGGGGCAGCTTTTACGAGCAGTACTTC.